This T cell receptor (beta chain) was sequenced in a study of blood T cell repertoires in COVID-19. Study summary: Acute and convalescent COVID-19 specimens originated in the United States, Italy and Spain.

Clones were sequenced by immunoSEQ multiplex PCR, and TCRdb holds only the in-frame ones, with some missing. The profile shows about 300,000 clones, 70% to 90% of them singletons. Sequencing was performed on PBMCs or T cells enriched from blood (not recorded which). This TCR was sampled from a woman aged 18-29 years who had recovered from COVID-19.

CDR3 in DNA: TGTGCCAGCAGCTTAGCCGGGGACAGAAACGGCTACACCTTC. Protein product: CASSLAGDRNGYTF. The genes are TRBV7-9 and TRBJ1-2; TRBD1 agrees at 7 bases. In germline, CDR1 is SEHNR, CDR2 FQNEAQ (reference sequence). Losses at the gene ends were 0 bases for V and 8 bases for J; bases not matched to a gene: 6. This CDR3 contains 14 residues.